These 20 T cell receptor beta chains were sequenced from one sample in a study of CD8 T cells in Susac syndrome. The authors reverse transcribed 0.5 to 1 ug RNA with random hexamers. One entry per CDR3 protein, called by TCRdb with MiXCR from the immunoSEQ multiplex PCR reads. The sample has about 200,000 distinct CDR3 sequences; around 95% are singletons. The sequencing input was CD4+ T cells from PBMCs. The receptors were gathered from a human donor with multiple sclerosis.

In nucleotides, the CDR3 is TGTGCCAGCAGCTTAGAGGGACAGGGACCCTTCTACACCTTC. Translating it yields CASSLEGQGPFYTF. This sequence joins TRBV7-9 and TRBJ1-2; 9 bases match TRBD1. The CDR3 extends over 14 amino acids. The J segment lost 10 bases and the V segment lost 1 base, leaving 7 bases of the junction unmatched. From germline, CDR1 is SEHNR and CDR2 FQNEAQ (reference sequence).

The CDR3 DNA reads TGTGCCAGCAGTTACGCCGAGGGGATGGGCCAAGAGACCCAGTACTTC. Its protein product is CASSYAEGMGQETQYF. V and J are TRBV6-5 and TRBJ2-5; either TRBD1 or TRBD2 may fit D (5 bases each). Trimming took off 2 bases at V and 1 base at J, with 14 bases between the two ends. Germline CDR1 is MNHEY and CDR2 is SVGAGI. CDR3 length: 16 residues.

This chain uses TRBV3-1 with TRBJ1-5; D uncertain. The germline CDR1 and CDR2 sequences are LGHDT and YNNKEL (reference sequence). V was pared by 4 bases and J by 1 base, with 8 bases between. The length of the CDR3 is 14 residues. This CDR3 reads CASSLGMSNQPQHF. The CDR3 nucleotides read TGTGCCAGCAGCCTGGGTATGAGCAATCAGCCCCAGCATTTT.

This clonotype was detected only once. This chain joins TRBV3-1 and TRBJ1-1, with D maybe TRBD1 (6 bases). Trimming removed 2 bases at V and 3 bases at J, with 10 bases between. The CDR3 consists of 14 residues. CDR1 and CDR2 (germline): LGHDT, YNNKEL (reference sequence). CDR3 amino acids: CASSQLRGYTEAFF. The CDR3 DNA reads as TGTGCCAGCAGCCAACTAAGGGGGTACACTGAAGCTTTCTTT.

The chain carries TRBV29-1 and TRBJ2-5; 9 bases map to TRBD2. This CDR3 is built from 13 residues. CDR1 is SQVTM and CDR2 is ANQGSEA in the germline V gene. V lost 4 bases and J lost 4; bases outside the gene matches: 4. CDR3 coding DNA: TGCAGCGTTGGTCGTAGCGGGGGAGAGACCCAGTACTTC. Amino acid sequence: CSVGRSGGETQYF.

V is TRBV2 and J is TRBJ2-7; D gene ambiguous. The CDR3 totals 14 residues. V was cut by 7 bases and J by 0 bases, with 13 bases left in between. CDR1 is SNHLY, CDR2 FYNNEI, per germline. The CDR3 DNA is TGTGCCAGCACCACACATAGTAACTCCTACGAGCAGTACTTC. Translated: CASTTHSNSYEQYF.

This clonotype was seen only once. This rearrangement joins TRBV3-1 to TRBJ2-1, with 14 bases aligning to TRBD2. The CDR3 length is 19 residues. The germline CDR1 and CDR2 sequences are LGHDT and YNNKEL (reference sequence). The V gene end was trimmed by 4 bases and the J gene end by 2 bases; junction bases not matched to a gene: 10. DNA for the CDR3: TGTGCCAGCAGCCCCGTCGGGACTAGCGGGGGCCCCACCTACAATGAGCAGTTCTTC. This translates into CASSPVGTSGGPTYNEQFF.

The chain joins TRBV10-3 to TRBJ1-5; D gene ambiguous. V lost 2 bases and J 7 bases, leaving 12 bases between the germline ends. This CDR3 spans 14 amino acids. In germline, CDR1 is ENHRY, CDR2 SYGVKD. CDR3 bases: TGTGCCATCAGTGAGGTCGGGGAAGGGCAGCCCCAGCATTTT. Residues: CAISEVGEGQPQHF.

The rearrangement joins TRBV2 to TRBJ1-5; 8 bases fit TRBD1. V lost 3 bases to trimming and J lost 7 bases; unmatched junction nucleotides: 5. Germline V gene data show CDR1 as SNHLY and CDR2 as FYNNEI. The CDR3 sequence is 14 residues long. The CDR3 reads CASSEWTGNQPQHF. The CDR3 DNA reads TGTGCCAGCAGTGAGTGGACAGGGAACCAGCCCCAGCATTTT.

CDR3 bases: TGTGCCAGCAGATACAGGGGGTCGAACACTGAAGCTTTCTTT. It codes for CASRYRGSNTEAFF. This sequence joins TRBV6-1 and TRBJ1-1; TRBD1 matches at 8 bases. CDR3 length: 14 residues. Germline CDR1 and CDR2: MNHNS and SASEGT. The ends lost 6 bases at V and 1 base at J; junction bases unmatched: 4.

The genes are TRBV29-1 and TRBJ2-7; perhaps D is TRBD1 or TRBD2 (5 bases each). This CDR3 has 13 residues. CDR1 and CDR2 from the germline V gene are SQVTM and ANQGSEA. V shed 4 bases and J shed 7 bases, with 17 bases lying between them. The CDR3 sequence: CSVVGDAPGEQYF. The CDR3 DNA follows: TGCAGCGTTGTGGGGGACGCTCCGGGGGAGCAGTACTTC.

This sequence joins TRBV13 and TRBJ1-2, with 8 bases lining up with TRBD1. The CDR3 has 14 residues. V lost 5 bases and J lost 1; bases outside the gene matches: 3. Germline V gene data show CDR1 as PRHDT and CDR2 as FYEKMQ (reference sequence). The CDR3 loop is CASSRTGLNYGYTF. CDR3 in DNA: TGTGCCAGCAGCCGGACAGGGCTTAACTATGGCTACACCTTC.

The chain joins TRBV2 to TRBJ1-1, with 8 bases fitting TRBD1. V was pared by 1 base and J by 10 bases, with 8 bases of the junction left unmatched. Germline V CDR1 and CDR2: SNHLY, FYNNEI. The CDR3 has 14 amino acids. This CDR3 is CASSEVQGVWGAFF. The CDR3 DNA sequence: TGTGCCAGCAGTGAAGTACAGGGGGTTTGGGGAGCTTTCTTT.

This chain's CDR3 is CSVEPLLHEGGYTF. In DNA form, the CDR3 reads TGCAGCGTTGAACCGCTCTTGCATGAAGGTGGCTACACCTTC. The chain is built from TRBV29-1 and TRBJ1-2; D unresolved. The CDR3 is 14 residues long. V lost 2 bases and J 7 bases, leaving 17 bases between the germline ends. CDR1 and CDR2 from the germline V gene are SQVTM and ANQGSEA.

The chain joins TRBV29-1 to TRBJ2-6; D possibly corresponds to TRBD2 (5 bases). Between the trimmed V and J ends, which lost 6 bases and 0 bases, there was a span of 9 bases. This CDR3 region has 14 residues. Germline CDR1 reads SQVTM; CDR2 reads ANQGSEA. The CDR3 nucleotides read TGCAGCGTGGACCGGGACTCTGGGGCCAACGTCCTGACTTTC. Encoded protein: CSVDRDSGANVLTF.

V gene TRBV28 combines with J gene TRBJ1-2; D is possibly TRBD1 (5 bases). Trimming stripped 6 bases from V and 8 bases from J, with 16 bases between. The CDR3 length is 13 residues. Per the germline V gene, CDR1 is MDHEN and CDR2 is SYDVKM. This chain's CDR3 is CASRIGGTGGYTF. The CDR3 nucleotides are TGTGCCAGCAGAATAGGAGGGACTGGGGGCTACACCTTC.

This chain uses TRBV9 with TRBJ2-5, with 8 bases matching TRBD2. Germline trimming cut 3 bases from V and 5 bases from J; bases unmatched to any gene: 6. The CDR3 sequence is 14 residues long. CDR1 is SGDLS and CDR2 is YYNGEE in the germline V gene. CDR3 protein: CASSESGGGETQYF. As DNA, the CDR3 is TGTGCCAGCAGCGAAAGCGGGGGTGGGGAGACCCAGTACTTC.

CDR3 nucleotide sequence: TGTGCCAGCAGCCAAGTACGAGGGATCAATGAGCAGTTCTTC. It encodes CASSQVRGINEQFF. The chain uses TRBV3-1 and TRBJ2-1; TRBD2 might be the D (5 bases). Trimming stripped 1 base from V and 6 bases from J, with 10 bases between. Looked up from germline, CDR1 is LGHDT and CDR2 is YNNKEL (reference sequence). The CDR3 loop spans 14 amino acids.

The chain joins TRBV18 to TRBJ1-6, with 9 positions matching TRBD1. The germline CDR1 and CDR2 sequences are KGHSH and LQKENI. This CDR3 is 17 amino acids long. J lost 0 bases, V lost 5 bases, and 5 bases had no gene match. CDR3 protein: CASSTLQGASYNSPLHF. CDR3 nucleotides: TGTGCCAGCTCAACTTTACAGGGGGCCTCCTATAATTCACCCCTCCACTTT.

The V and J genes are TRBV19 and TRBJ2-3; D remains ambiguous. The CDR3 covers 14 residues. Trimming stripped 4 bases from V and 2 bases from J, with 10 bases between. Germline V lookup: CDR1 LNHDA, CDR2 SQIVND (reference sequence). The CDR3 sequence is CASSSSGSTDTQYF. DNA of the CDR3: TGTGCCAGTAGTAGTTCCGGGTCCACAGATACGCAGTATTTT.